These T cell receptor beta chains were read from a single sample in a study of beta chain features in type 1 diabetes. The assay was immunoSEQ multiplex PCR, and TCRdb's table has in-frame clones only and misses some. Among 860,000 or so clones listed, roughly 16% were seen once. Sequenced input: naive CD4+ T cells from blood. These receptors all stem from a woman in her late teens or twenties in good health. Each CDR3 is given with its conserved first and last residue. A D gene is named only where the DNA matches it firmly. The size entry is marked missing in some rows and otherwise reads once, few, many or a size class.

D	V	J	size	CDR3	DNA
.	TRBV11-2	TRBJ2-2	.	CASSLVGGQNTGELFF	TGTGCCAGCAGCTTAGTGGGCGGACAGAACACCGGGGAGCTGTTTTTT
.	TRBV5-1	TRBJ1-3	.	CASSWDGVSGNTIYF	TGCGCCAGCAGTTGGGACGGCGTCTCTGGAAACACCATATATTTT
.	TRBV10-3	TRBJ2-1	few	CAISLREVNEQFF	TGTGCCATCAGCTTGAGAGAGGTCAATGAGCAGTTCTTC
TRBD1	TRBV18	TRBJ2-3	few	CASSPSTGWRDTQYF	TGTGCCAGCTCACCTTCGACAGGGTGGCGAGATACGCAGTATTTT
.	TRBV19	TRBJ2-3	few	CASRYSHSTDTQYF	TGTGCCAGTAGATACTCCCACAGCACAGATACGCAGTATTTT
TRBD2	TRBV5-1	TRBJ2-1	.	CASSVTSGSSYNEQFF	TGCGCCAGCAGCGTGACTAGCGGGAGCTCCTACAATGAGCAGTTCTTC
TRBD2	TRBV5-1	TRBJ2-2	.	CASSLLAGVNTGELFF	TGCGCCAGCAGCCTTCTAGCGGGAGTTAACACCGGGGAGCTGTTTTTT
TRBD2	TRBV5-4	TRBJ2-1	.	CASGGRANNEQFF	TGTGCCAGCGGCGGGAGGGCTAACAATGAGCAGTTCTTC
TRBD2	TRBV15	TRBJ2-1	.	CATRLAGGGEQFF	TGTGCCACCAGACTAGCGGGAGGAGGAGAGCAGTTCTTC
.	TRBV10-3	TRBJ2-2	few	CAISDGSRLGGELFF	TGTGCCATCTCTGACGGGAGTAGGCTCGGCGGGGAGCTGTTTTTT
.	TRBV27	TRBJ2-7	few	CASSFTGQYF	TGTGCCAGCAGTTTTACGGGGCAGTACTTC
.	TRBV7-2	TRBJ2-7	.	CASSLVGAVSYEQYF	TGTGCCAGCAGCTTAGTTGGAGCGGTTTCCTACGAGCAGTACTTC
.	TRBV9	TRBJ1-2	.	CASSVGAGNNYGYTF	TGTGCCAGCAGCGTAGGGGCAGGGAACAACTATGGCTACACCTTC
TRBD2	TRBV7-9	TRBJ2-2	.	CASRLAANTGELFF	TGTGCCAGCAGACTAGCGGCGAACACCGGGGAGCTGTTTTTT
TRBD2	TRBV7-2	TRBJ2-7	few	CASSLASGSYEQYF	TGTGCCAGCAGCTTGGCTAGCGGGAGCTACGAGCAGTACTTC
TRBD2	TRBV19	TRBJ2-1	few	CASRGLAGRTYNEQFF	TGTGCCAGCAGGGGACTAGCGGGAAGAACTTACAATGAGCAGTTCTTC
.	TRBV9	TRBJ2-1	.	CASSRRSSGYNEQFF	TGTGCCAGCAGCAGACGTAGTTCGGGCTACAATGAGCAGTTCTTC
TRBD1	TRBV6-5	TRBJ1-2	.	CASSYLDRGWSGYTF	TGTGCCAGCAGTTACCTGGACAGGGGCTGGAGTGGCTACACCTTC
.	TRBV18	TRBJ2-4	.	CASSPVAKEAKNIQYF	TGTGCCAGCTCACCAGTGGCTAAAGAGGCCAAAAACATTCAGTACTTC
TRBD1	TRBV28	TRBJ1-5	few	CASSPGTGEQPQHF	TGTGCCAGCAGTCCCGGGACAGGGGAGCAGCCCCAGCATTTT
.	TRBV6-5	TRBJ1-1	.	CASSGRENTEAFF	TGTGCCAGCAGTGGCAGGGAGAACACTGAAGCTTTCTTT
TRBD1	TRBV7-2	TRBJ2-5	few	CASSLRGPQETQYF	TGTGCCAGCAGCTTGAGGGGGCCCCAAGAGACCCAGTACTTC
TRBD2	TRBV25-1	TRBJ2-1	.	CASSLTSGSPNEQFF	TGTGCCAGCAGCTTGACTAGCGGGAGTCCGAATGAGCAGTTCTTC
.	TRBV2	TRBJ2-7	few	CASSAQGPSYEQYF	TGTGCCAGCAGTGCACAGGGACCATCCTACGAGCAGTACTTC
.	TRBV11-2	TRBJ1-4	few	CASSTQGGKLFF	TGTGCCAGCAGCACCCAAGGCGGGAAACTGTTTTTT
TRBD1	TRBV29-1	TRBJ1-4	few	CSGYRGGGEKLFF	TGCAGCGGTTACAGGGGCGGAGGTGAAAAACTGTTTTTT
.	TRBV7-2	TRBJ2-3	few	CASSAVRGTVTTDTQYF	TGTGCCAGCAGCGCAGTTAGGGGGACCGTAACCACAGATACGCAGTATTTT
.	TRBV11-1	TRBJ2-7	few	CASSPQGNEQYF	TGTGCCAGCAGCCCACAGGGAAACGAGCAGTACTTC